This T cell receptor beta chain was captured by sequencing in a study of Ad26.COV2.S vaccination and SARS-CoV-2 variants. This clone has a count of ten or more. V was cut by 6 bases and J by 5 bases, with 17 bases left in between. The V gene's germline CDR1 is MNHEY and CDR2 SVGAGI. CDR3 size: 15 residues. Profiled with immunoSEQ multiplex PCR; TCRdb holds only in-frame clones, not every one. The table shows about 94,000 clones, with about four fifths occurring only once. V usage is TRBV6-5 and J usage is TRBJ1-5; D uncertain. The receptor was isolated from a human donor who had recovered from COVID-19. The sample here was peripheral blood, taken after recovery from COVID-19. In DNA, the CDR3 is TGTGCCAGCAGGGACTACTCAGGTTCCCATCAGCCCCAGCATTTT. Protein product: CASRDYSGSHQPQHF.